This T cell receptor (beta chain) originates from a study of shared clonotypes between healthy human individuals. In the study overall: Three CD4 naive, three CD4 memory, two CD8 naive and one CD8 memory plate were used per donor.

Several immunoSEQ plates received, in even portions, the genomic DNA of each subset. The repertoire was sequenced with immunoSEQ multiplex PCR; TCRdb's copy has only in-frame clones and lacks some. The table has about a million clones, about 80% seen once; the top ten hold approximately 0.9%. Germline values: CDR1 SGHTA, CDR2 FQGTGA. Deletions cut 0 bases from V and 2 bases from J, with 4 bases between. The CDR3 is 13 residues long. The study drew its donors from healthy HIV-negative adults without recent acute infections or vaccinations. This clone was detected a few times. The identical CDR3 is also encoded by other nucleotide sequences in the sample.

The clonotype originates from a man between 18 and 35 years old in good health. Some clones in this sample may be carry-over from other donors' samples. The sequenced sample consisted of memory CD4+ T cells from PBMCs. Indicated subset: CD45RA-negative fraction. The genes are TRBV7-3 and TRBJ1-1; no reliable D call. The CDR3 DNA reads TGTGCCAGCAGCTTAACGGTTAACACTGAAGCTTTCTTT. Protein product: CASSLTVNTEAFF.